The subject of this entry is one T cell receptor beta chain. The sample belongs to a study of sequential checkpoint blockade in melanoma. Whole-study context: Patients were randomized 1:1 to nivolumab-then-ipilimumab or ipilimumab-then-nivolumab first-line.

Treatment here: randomized to nivolumab then ipilimumab (arm A) or the reverse (arm B). Patients had received no earlier DNA-damaging chemotherapy. Sorted cells were live CD3+CD8+, lacking CD19 and CD56, from PBMCs. Method: immunoSEQ multiplex PCR; TCRdb's copy keeps in-frame clones and lacks some. The sample lists tens of thousands of clones, 82% seen once, with approximately 10% in the top ten. Germline V CDR1 and CDR2: WNHNN, SYGVQD (reference sequence). The V segment lost 4 bases and the J segment 5 bases; nucleotides outside the gene matches: 5. The CDR3 totals 14 residues. This TCR derives from a human donor with melanoma. Sequenced here: CD8+ T cells sorted from blood (inferred from file names), sampled from a patient given nivolumab and ipilimumab in sequence. The J gene is TRBJ2-7, the V gene TRBV10-1, with 10 bases identical to TRBD2. CDR3 nucleotide sequence: TGCGCCAGCAGTGCTAGCGGGAGTATGGACGAGCAGTACTTC. This encodes CASSASGSMDEQYF.